Detailed here is one T cell receptor beta chain. Its antigen is undetermined. CDR1 and CDR2 from the germline V gene are SQVTM and ANQGSEA. The V end lost 7 bases, the J end lost 5 bases, and 11 bases lay between the germline ends. The CDR3 sequence is 11 residues long. This entry comes from a study of T cells in Graves' hyperthyroidism and ophthalmopathy. General study points: Blood samples included most of the expanded thyroid clonotypes exceeding 0.001. It was a median around 6 months before onset that the model predicted ophthalmopathy.

RNA transcripts served as the template for amplifying TCR beta CDR3 regions. A first-round RT-PCR of the TCR CDR3 used the HTBI primer set. TCRdb used MiXCR to reprocess the multiplex PCR reads, holding one entry per CDR3 protein. The sample gives hundreds of thousands of distinct CDR3 sequences, 46% of which show up once; 6.5% to 9% is in the top ten. The chain joins TRBV29-1 to TRBJ1-1; D is ambiguous. Specimen: peripheral blood or thyroid tissue (not recorded which). This receptor was taken from a woman between 18 and 29 years old with Graves' hyperthyroidism. CDR3 sequence: CSDGVRTEAFF. The CDR3 DNA reads TGCAGCGATGGCGTGAGGACTGAAGCTTTCTTT. Combining the CDR3 with reference TRBV29-1 and TRBJ1-1 gives the whole variable domain SAVISQKPSRDICQRGTSLTIQCQVDSQVTMMFWYRQQPGQSLTLIATANQGSEATYESGFVIDKFPISRPNLTFSTLTVSNMSPEDSSIYLCSDGVRTEAFFGQGTRLTVV.